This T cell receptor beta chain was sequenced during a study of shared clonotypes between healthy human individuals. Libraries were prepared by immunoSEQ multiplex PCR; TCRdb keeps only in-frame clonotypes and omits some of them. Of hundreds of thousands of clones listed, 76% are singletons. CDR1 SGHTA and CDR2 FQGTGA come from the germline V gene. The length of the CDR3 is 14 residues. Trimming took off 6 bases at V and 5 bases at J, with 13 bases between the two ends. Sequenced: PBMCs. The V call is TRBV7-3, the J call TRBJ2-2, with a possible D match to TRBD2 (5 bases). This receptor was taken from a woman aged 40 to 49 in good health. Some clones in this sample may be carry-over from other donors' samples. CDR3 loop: CASRRTPWTGELFF. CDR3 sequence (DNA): TGTGCCAGCAGACGGACTCCATGGACCGGGGAGCTGTTTTTT. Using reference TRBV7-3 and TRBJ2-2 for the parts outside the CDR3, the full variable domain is GAGVSQTPSNKVTEKGKYVELRCDPISGHTALYWYRQSLGQGPEFLIYFQGTGAADDSGLPNDRFFAVRPEGSVSTLKIQRTERGDSAVYLCASRRTPWTGELFFGEGSRLTVL.